A single sample gave rise to the 21 T cell receptor beta chains below, sequenced in a study of OX40 agonist ivuxolimab in advanced cancers. TCRdb's table, derived via immunoSEQ multiplex PCR, lists solely in-frame clones and lacks some. Of over 65,000 clones in the sample, about 93% are singletons; the top ten hold 0.25% to 0.35%. This specimen consisted of CD4+ or CD8+ T cells sorted from blood, obtained in a trial of the OX40 agonist ivuxolimab. These receptors were taken from an adult with an advanced solid tumor such as melanoma, head and neck, liver or kidney cancer.

V and J are TRBV11-1 and TRBJ2-1, with unresolved D. Germline CDR1 SGHAT, CDR2 FQDESV (reference sequence). CDR3 length equals 14 residues. Trimming stripped 5 bases from V and 5 bases from J, with 13 bases between. CDR3 nucleotide sequence: TGTGCCAGCAGCCCTGGCGCTGGCCACAATGAGCAGTTCTTC. Protein sequence: CASSPGAGHNEQFF.

V and J are TRBV6-5 and TRBJ2-7, with TRBD1 matching over 8 bases. Germline loops: CDR1 MNHEY, CDR2 SVGAGI. The CDR3 is 15 amino acids. After removal of 5 bases from V and 5 bases from J, the junction contained 11 bases not matched to a gene. The CDR3 is CASSTPGQGFHEQYF. The CDR3 region has the DNA TGTGCCAGCAGTACCCCCGGACAGGGTTTCCACGAGCAGTACTTC.

This clone was observed a single time. V gene TRBV27 combines with J gene TRBJ1-1; 9 bases line up with TRBD1. The CDR3 is made up of 13 amino acids. V was pared by 2 bases and J by 10 bases, with 5 bases of the junction left unmatched. Per germline, CDR1 MNHEY and CDR2 SMNVEV (reference sequence). CDR3 nucleotide sequence: TGTGCCAGCAGTTTAGGACAGGGGACTTCAGCTTTCTTT. Residues: CASSLGQGTSAFF.

This chain links TRBV7-9 with TRBJ2-5; the D is unclear. The CDR3 sequence is 14 residues long. Trimming stripped 2 bases from V and 5 bases from J, with 12 bases between. In germline, CDR1 is SEHNR, CDR2 FQNEAQ (reference sequence). This CDR3 reads CASSLLGPRETQYF. The CDR3, as DNA: TGTGCCAGCAGCTTATTAGGGCCTAGGGAGACCCAGTACTTC.

The chain recombines TRBV12-2 with TRBJ2-1; the table's D call TRBD1 went unverified against the DNA. TRBV12-2 is a recognized pseudogene. CDR3 length: 18 residues. CDR3 sequence: CASRLVRDRPSSYNEQFF. DNA of the CDR3: TGTGCAAGTCGCTTAGTTCGTGACAGGCCGAGCTCCTACAATGAGCAGTTCTTC.

This rearrangement joins TRBV30 to TRBJ2-5, with 7 bases matching TRBD2. Germline trimming cut 0 bases from V and 5 bases from J; bases unmatched to any gene: 6. CDR3 length: 14 residues. CDR1 and CDR2 (germline): GTSNPN, SVGIG (reference sequence). The CDR3 loop reads CAWSVGGSGETQYF. The CDR3 DNA sequence: TGTGCCTGGAGTGTCGGGGGGAGCGGGGAGACCCAGTACTTC. Full variable domain (remainder filled in from reference TRBV30 and TRBJ2-5): SQTIHQWPATLVQPVGSPLSLECTVEGTSNPNLYWYRQAAGRGLQLLFYSVGIGQISSEVPQNLSASRPQDRQFILSSKKLLLSDSGFYLCAWSVGGSGETQYFGPGTRLLVL.

The rearrangement uses TRBV5-1 and TRBJ2-7; D perhaps matches TRBD1 (6 bases). Looked up from germline, CDR1 is SGHRS and CDR2 is YFSETQ. This CDR3 is built from 15 residues. V lost 4 bases and J lost 2, with 16 bases in between. CDR3 coding DNA: TGCGCCAGCAGCCTCGGGACACGTCTCACCTACGAGCAGTACTTC. This codes for CASSLGTRLTYEQYF. Looking up the rest from reference TRBV5-1 and TRBJ2-7 gives the full variable domain: KAGVTQTPRYLIKTRGQQVTLSCSPISGHRSVSWYQQTPGQGLQFLFEYFSETQRNKGNFPGRFSGRQFSNSRSEMNVSTLELGDSALYLCASSLGTRLTYEQYFGPGTRLTVT.

This clone was picked up one time. J is TRBJ2-3 and V is TRBV6-1, with TRBD2 as a possible D gene (6 bases). V lost 1 base and J lost 0, with 11 bases in between. The CDR3 is made up of 16 amino acids. Germline assignment: CDR1 MNHNS and CDR2 SASEGT. This chain's CDR3 is CASSEGWGDSTDTQYF. The CDR3, as DNA: TGTGCCAGCAGTGAAGGTTGGGGGGATAGCACAGATACGCAGTATTTT.

The chain joins TRBV9 to TRBJ2-5; D gene unclear. With 4 bases removed from V and 5 bases from J, the gap between germline ends came to 15 bases. There are 14 residues in the CDR3. Per the germline V gene, CDR1 is SGDLS and CDR2 is YYNGEE. The CDR3: CASSSLSGDETQYF. The CDR3 coding sequence is TGTGCCAGCAGCTCCCTGTCTGGCGACGAGACCCAGTACTTC.

The rearrangement joins TRBV4-3 to TRBJ2-3; 7 nucleotides align to TRBD1. Germline V lookup: CDR1 LGHNA, CDR2 YSLEER. V lost 0 bases and J lost 0; bases outside the gene matches: 6. The CDR3 is 17 residues long. The CDR3 spells CASSQDWGQTSTDTQYF. CDR3 sequence (DNA): TGCGCCAGCAGCCAAGATTGGGGACAGACTAGCACAGATACGCAGTATTTT.

The chain carries TRBV12-5 and TRBJ2-7, with no clear D. The germline V gene has CDR1 LGHNT and CDR2 FRNRAP. There are 15 residues in the CDR3. The V end was cut by 4 bases, the J end by 5 bases, with 18 bases between. Here the CDR3 DNA reads TGTGCTAGTGGTTCGCCCGGGCCCGCGGTTGACGAGCAGTACTTC. Translating gives CASGSPGPAVDEQYF.

The chain uses TRBV7-3 and TRBJ1-5; TRBD1 might be the D (5 bases). Germline V gene data show CDR1 as SGHTA and CDR2 as FQGTGA. The CDR3 is made up of 18 amino acids. Here the CDR3 reads CASPNNGTDLKGNQPQHF. Here the CDR3 DNA reads TGTGCTAGTCCAAATAACGGGACTGACCTTAAGGGCAATCAGCCCCAGCATTTT.

This chain links TRBV5-1 with TRBJ1-5; no clear D gene. The CDR3 sequence is 14 residues long. Trimming pared 4 bases from V and 0 bases from J, leaving 8 bases between. From germline, CDR1 is SGHRS and CDR2 YFSETQ. The CDR3: CASSNGLSNQPQHF. CDR3 DNA: TGCGCCAGCAGCAACGGACTTAGCAATCAGCCCCAGCATTTT.

The gene calls are TRBV9 and TRBJ1-1; 8 nucleotides line up with TRBD1. The trim removed 4 bases at V and 4 bases at J, leaving 9 bases unmatched. Per the germline V gene, CDR1 is SGDLS and CDR2 is YYNGEE. This CDR3 region has 15 residues. The CDR3 DNA reads TGTGCCAGCAGCCGCTTTGACGGACAGGGCACTGAAGCTTTCTTT. Residues: CASSRFDGQGTEAFF.

This clone is a singleton in its sample. The CDR3 nucleotides are TGTGCCAGCAGTCCAGGACAGTCCGGGAGGACCCAGTACTTC. Translated: CASSPGQSGRTQYF. V gene TRBV6-1 combines with J gene TRBJ2-5; D is tentatively TRBD1 or TRBD2 (6 bases each). The V end lost 5 bases, the J end lost 7 bases, and 17 bases lay between the germline ends. CDR1 and CDR2 (germline): MNHNS, SASEGT. There are 14 residues in the CDR3.

V gene TRBV28 combines with J gene TRBJ1-4; 8 bases are shared with TRBD1. This CDR3 spans 15 amino acids. The germline CDR1 and CDR2 sequences are MDHEN and SYDVKM. V shed 7 bases and J 7 bases; nucleotides not matched to a gene: 11. For the CDR3, the DNA is TGTGCCAGCAACCGGCAACAGGGGGAGGGTGAAAAACTGTTTTTT. Amino acid sequence: CASNRQQGEGEKLFF.

The chain joins TRBV6-5 to TRBJ2-4; tentatively, D is TRBD2 (5 bases). CDR1 and CDR2 from the germline V gene are MNHEY and SVGAGI. V lost 0 bases, J lost 4 bases, and 10 bases lay in between. The length of the CDR3 is 15 residues. The CDR3 sequence is CASSYSGSKKNIQYF. The CDR3 DNA follows: TGTGCCAGCAGTTACTCGGGGAGTAAGAAAAACATTCAGTACTTC.

This clone was counted only a few times. The V call is TRBV9, the J call TRBJ2-7; TRBD2 might be the D (6 bases). Germline CDR1 reads SGDLS; CDR2 reads YYNGEE. The CDR3 covers 15 residues. V lost 3 bases and J lost 2, with 15 bases in between. CDR3 amino acids: CASSAGGGATYEQYF. In nucleotides, the CDR3 is TGTGCCAGCAGCGCCGGCGGAGGGGCCACCTACGAGCAGTACTTC.

This chain joins TRBV2 and TRBJ2-7; D is undetermined. Germline V gene sequence: CDR1 SNHLY, CDR2 FYNNEI. The CDR3 covers 12 residues. The V and J ends lost 6 bases and 0 bases respectively, with 6 bases between them. CDR3 residues: CASRRVSYEQYF. The CDR3 region has the DNA TGTGCCAGCAGAAGGGTCTCCTACGAGCAGTACTTC.

The V gene is TRBV5-1, the J gene TRBJ2-1; 11 nucleotides match TRBD2. V gave up 5 bases and J gave up 0 bases; unmatched junction bases: 16. This CDR3 contains 20 residues. Germline V gives CDR1 SGHRS, CDR2 YFSETQ. CDR3 residues: CASRGQTSGDRASSYNEQFF. The CDR3 bases are TGCGCCAGCAGGGGTCAGACTAGCGGGGACAGAGCTAGCTCCTACAATGAGCAGTTCTTC.

The chain has TRBV5-1 and TRBJ2-5, with unresolved D. CDR1 SGHRS and CDR2 YFSETQ come from the germline V gene. With 4 bases removed from V and 3 bases from J, the gap between germline ends came to 10 bases. This CDR3 is 13 amino acids long. CDR3 nucleotide sequence: TGCGCCAGCAGCCGCGGCTGGGAAGAGACCCAGTACTTC. Protein sequence: CASSRGWEETQYF.